This TCR beta chain was sequenced for a study of T cells in Graves' hyperthyroidism and ophthalmopathy. Notes on the study in general: Within blood appeared most thyroid clonotypes that had expanded above 0.001. The model identified upcoming ophthalmopathy a median around 6 months ahead of onset.

V dropped 10 bases and J dropped 7 bases, with 11 bases sitting between them. Germline V CDR1 and CDR2: MGHDK, SYGVNS. This CDR3 contains 11 residues. Diagnosis relied on clinical symptoms, serum thyroxine and TRAb, thyroid ultrasound and orbital computed tomography. This clonotype was counted once. Its antigen is currently unknown. Amplified TCR beta CDR3 regions derived from RNA transcripts. HTBI primers were the set used in a first-round RT-PCR of the TCR CDR3. MiXCR, run by TCRdb on the multiplex PCR reads, gives a single entry per CDR3 protein. The sample records roughly 500,000 distinct CDR3 sequences, 46% being singletons.

This receptor was taken from an adult woman with Graves' disease, either hyperthyroidism or ophthalmopathy (not recorded which). Sequenced input: peripheral blood or thyroid tissue (not recorded which). This chain uses TRBV25-1 with TRBJ1-3, with unresolved D. CDR3 protein: CATREANTIYF. The CDR3 region has the DNA TGTGCCACCCGGGAGGCGAACACCATATATTTT.